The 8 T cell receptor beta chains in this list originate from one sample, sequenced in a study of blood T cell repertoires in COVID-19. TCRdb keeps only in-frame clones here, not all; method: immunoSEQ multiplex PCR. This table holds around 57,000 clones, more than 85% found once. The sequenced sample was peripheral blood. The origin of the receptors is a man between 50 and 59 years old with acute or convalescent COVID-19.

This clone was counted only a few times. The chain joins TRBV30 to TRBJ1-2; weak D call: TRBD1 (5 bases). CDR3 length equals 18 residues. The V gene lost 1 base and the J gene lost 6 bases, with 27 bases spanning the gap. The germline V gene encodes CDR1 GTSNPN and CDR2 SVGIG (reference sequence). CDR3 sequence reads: CAWSADRTLNLGVHGYTF. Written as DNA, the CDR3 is TGTGCCTGGAGTGCGGACCGGACACTTAACCTCGGAGTGCATGGCTACACCTTC.

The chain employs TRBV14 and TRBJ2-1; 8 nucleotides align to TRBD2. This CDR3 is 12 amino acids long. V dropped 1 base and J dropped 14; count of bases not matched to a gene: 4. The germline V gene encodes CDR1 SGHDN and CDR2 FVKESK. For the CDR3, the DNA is TGTGCCAGCAGCCAAGCCGGGGGGGGGAAGTTCTTC. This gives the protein CASSQAGGGKFF.

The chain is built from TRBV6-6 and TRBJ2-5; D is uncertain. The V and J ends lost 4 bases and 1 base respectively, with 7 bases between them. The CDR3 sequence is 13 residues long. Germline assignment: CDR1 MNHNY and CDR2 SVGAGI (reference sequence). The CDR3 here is CASSSSSQETQYF. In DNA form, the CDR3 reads TGTGCCAGCAGTTCTTCCAGCCAAGAGACCCAGTACTTC.

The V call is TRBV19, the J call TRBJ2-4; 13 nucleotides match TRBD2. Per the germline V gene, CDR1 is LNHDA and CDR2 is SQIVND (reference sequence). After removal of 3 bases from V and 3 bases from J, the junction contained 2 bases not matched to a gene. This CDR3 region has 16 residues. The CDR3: CASSIGTSGIKNIQYF. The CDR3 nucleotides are TGTGCCAGTAGTATTGGGACTAGCGGGATCAAAAACATTCAGTACTTC.

The CDR3 sequence: CASSSTGTGHFGTQYF. CDR3 sequence (DNA): TGCGCCAGCAGCTCTACCGGGACAGGACATTTCGGTACGCAGTATTTT. The gene calls are TRBV5-1 and TRBJ2-3; TRBD1 matches 8 bases. The germline CDR1 and CDR2 sequences are SGHRS and YFSETQ. This CDR3 is built from 16 residues. The V gene end was trimmed by 3 bases and the J gene end by 8 bases; junction bases not matched to a gene: 14.

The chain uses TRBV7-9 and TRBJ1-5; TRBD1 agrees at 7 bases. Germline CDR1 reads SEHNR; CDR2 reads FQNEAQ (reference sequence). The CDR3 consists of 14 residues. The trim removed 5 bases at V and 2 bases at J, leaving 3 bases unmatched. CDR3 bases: TGTGCCAGCAGCGCAGGGGGTGGCAATCAGCCCCAGCATTTT. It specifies CASSAGGGNQPQHF.

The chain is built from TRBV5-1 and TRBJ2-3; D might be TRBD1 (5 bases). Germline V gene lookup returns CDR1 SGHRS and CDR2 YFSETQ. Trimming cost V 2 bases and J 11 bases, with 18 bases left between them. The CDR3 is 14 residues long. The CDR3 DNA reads TGCGCCAGCAGCTTTCAGGGAATCGTCGACGGGCAGTATTTT. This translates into CASSFQGIVDGQYF.

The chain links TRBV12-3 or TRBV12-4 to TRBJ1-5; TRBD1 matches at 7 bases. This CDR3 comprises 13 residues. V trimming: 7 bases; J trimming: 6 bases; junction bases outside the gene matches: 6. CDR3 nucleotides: TGTGCCAGCAACCCAGGGGGAGGTCAGCCCCAGCATTTT. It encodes CASNPGGGQPQHF.